This paragraph reports one T cell receptor beta chain. The antigen remains unidentified. The sample belongs to a study of healthy donors' naive CD4 and CD8 T cells. Overall study: Donors came from three age groups: 20-25, 40-50 and 60-70 years.

CD4+CD8-CD45RO-CD45RA+ cells were naive CD4+; CD8+CD4-CD45RA+CD27bright cells were naive CD8+. Regarding the study as a whole: Negatively charged CDR3s marked CD8+ lineage; positively charged CDR3s marked CD4+ lineage. Most V and J genes were reportedly biased between naive CD4+ and CD8+ cells.

The V end lost 5 bases, the J end lost 0 bases, and 11 bases lay between the germline ends. The CDR3 extends over 15 amino acids. CDR1 is MNHEY, CDR2 SVGAGI, per germline. Each TCR library used approximately 500 ng of total RNA and a linear amplification protocol. Via MiXCR, TCRdb re-called the reads, giving one row per CDR3 protein. The sample has about 200,000 distinct CDR3 sequences; about 74% are singletons. The sequence came from a pool of human donors in good health; the sample pools cells from several healthy donors. This chain links TRBV6-5 with TRBJ2-1; D not certain. The sequenced sample was naive CD4+ and CD8+ T cells sorted from blood, pooled from several donors. This CDR3 is CASSKIVASYNEQFF. Written as DNA, the CDR3 is TGTGCCAGCAGTAAGATAGTGGCCTCCTACAATGAGCAGTTCTTC.